This entry concerns a single TCR beta chain. Antigen: not known. Naive CD8 cells comprised CD45RO-negative, CCR7-positively selected cells, excluding terminally differentiated effector memory CD45RA+ cells. Trimming removed 7 bases from V and 2 bases from J, with 15 bases in between. The CDR3 is made up of 14 amino acids. CDR1 is SEHNR, CDR2 FQNEAQ, per germline (reference sequence). The source of the sample is a study of shared clonotypes between healthy human individuals. Assay execution proceeded at the deep level. Using about 190 ng DNA, approximately 27,000 T cell genomes, the sorted-subset replicate PCRs were run. The table came from immunoSEQ multiplex PCR; TCRdb's copy has only in-frame clones and leaves some out. The repertoire has 700,000 to 950,000 clones, about 96% of them found once; the top ten carry over 0.2%. Study-wide points: There were few donors, and this limited the genetic and exposure-history diversity represented. A handful of donors held about 5% of naive CD4 clonotypes in common.

V is TRBV7-9 and J is TRBJ2-7; D is undetermined. This receptor was taken from a man in his thirties or forties in good health. Material for sequencing was naive CD8+ T cells sorted from blood. CDR3 protein: CASTPLGKPYEQYF. DNA for the CDR3: TGTGCCAGCACCCCCTTAGGGAAACCCTACGAGCAGTACTTC.